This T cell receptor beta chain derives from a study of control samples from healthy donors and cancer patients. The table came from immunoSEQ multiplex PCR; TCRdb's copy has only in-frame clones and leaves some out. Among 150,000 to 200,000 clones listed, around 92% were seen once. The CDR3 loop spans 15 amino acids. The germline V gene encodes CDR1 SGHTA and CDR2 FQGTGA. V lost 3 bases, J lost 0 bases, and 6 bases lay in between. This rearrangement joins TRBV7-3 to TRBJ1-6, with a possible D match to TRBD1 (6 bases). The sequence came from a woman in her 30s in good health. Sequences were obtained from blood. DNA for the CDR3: TGTGCCAGCAGCTTGACAGGCTCCTATAATTCACCCCTCCACTTT. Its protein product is CASSLTGSYNSPLHF. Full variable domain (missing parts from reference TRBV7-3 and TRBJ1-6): GAGVSQTPSNKVTEKGKYVELRCDPISGHTALYWYRQSLGQGPEFLIYFQGTGAADDSGLPNDRFFAVRPEGSVSTLKIQRTERGDSAVYLCASSLTGSYNSPLHFGNGTRLTVT.